This T cell receptor (beta chain) is drawn from a study of control samples from healthy donors and cancer patients. Assay: immunoSEQ multiplex PCR; the TCRdb copy retains only in-frame clones and omits some. The sample consists of more than 85,000 clones, 88% of them appearing once. The germline V gene encodes CDR1 LGHDT and CDR2 YNNKEL (reference sequence). This CDR3 has 15 residues. The V end lost 3 bases, the J end lost 5 bases, and 16 bases lay between the germline ends. This chain connects TRBV3-1 (or the pseudogene TRBV3-2) to TRBJ1-2; D remains ambiguous. The clonotype was recovered from a woman in her sixties or seventies with lung cancer. Sample: PBMCs. CDR3 loop: CASSHPGEGGYGYTF. The CDR3 DNA reads as TGTGCCAGCAGCCATCCTGGGGAGGGAGGTTATGGCTACACCTTC.